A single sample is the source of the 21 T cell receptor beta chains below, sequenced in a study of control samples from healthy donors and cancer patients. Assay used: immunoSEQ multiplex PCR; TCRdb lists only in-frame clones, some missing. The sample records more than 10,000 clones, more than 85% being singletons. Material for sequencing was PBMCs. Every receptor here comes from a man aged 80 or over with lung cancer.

CDR3 loop: CASSATGGFTDTQYF. CDR3 coding DNA: TGTGCCAGCAGTGCTACAGGGGGATTCACAGATACGCAGTATTTT. This rearrangement joins TRBV2 to TRBJ2-3; 8 nucleotides agree with TRBD1. Germline CDR1 is SNHLY and CDR2 is FYNNEI. The CDR3 is 15 amino acids. With V trimmed by 4 bases and J by 2 bases, 5 bases remained unmatched. Drawing the rest from reference TRBV2 and TRBJ2-3, the complete variable domain is EPEVTQTPSHQVTQMGQEVILRCVPISNHLYFYWYRQILGQKVEFLVSFYNNEISEKSEIFDDQFSVERPDGSNFTLKIRSTKLEDSAMYFCASSATGGFTDTQYFGPGTRLTVL.

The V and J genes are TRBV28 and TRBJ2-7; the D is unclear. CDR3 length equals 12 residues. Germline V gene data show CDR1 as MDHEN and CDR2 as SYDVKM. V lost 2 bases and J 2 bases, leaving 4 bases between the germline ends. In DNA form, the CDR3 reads TGTGCCAGCAGTTTAAGTCCCTACGAGCAGTACTTC. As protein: CASSLSPYEQYF.

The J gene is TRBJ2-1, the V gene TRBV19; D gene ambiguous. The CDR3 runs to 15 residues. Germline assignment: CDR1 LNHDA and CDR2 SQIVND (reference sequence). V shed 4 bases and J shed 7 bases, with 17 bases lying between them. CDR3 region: CASSTPGGAQNEQFF. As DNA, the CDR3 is TGTGCCAGTAGTACCCCCGGCGGAGCCCAAAATGAGCAGTTCTTC.

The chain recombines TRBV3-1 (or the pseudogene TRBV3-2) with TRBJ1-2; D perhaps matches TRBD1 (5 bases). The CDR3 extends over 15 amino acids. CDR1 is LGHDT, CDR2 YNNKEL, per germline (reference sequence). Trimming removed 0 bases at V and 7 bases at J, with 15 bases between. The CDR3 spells CASSQEGRQGGGYTF. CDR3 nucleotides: TGTGCCAGCAGCCAAGAAGGGCGGCAGGGAGGTGGCTACACCTTC.

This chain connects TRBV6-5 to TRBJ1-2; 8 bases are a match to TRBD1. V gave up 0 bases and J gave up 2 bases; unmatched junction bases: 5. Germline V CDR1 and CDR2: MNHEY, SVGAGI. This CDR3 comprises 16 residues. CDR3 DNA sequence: TGTGCCAGCAGTTACTCGGGGACAGGACTAAACTATGGCTACACCTTC. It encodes CASSYSGTGLNYGYTF.

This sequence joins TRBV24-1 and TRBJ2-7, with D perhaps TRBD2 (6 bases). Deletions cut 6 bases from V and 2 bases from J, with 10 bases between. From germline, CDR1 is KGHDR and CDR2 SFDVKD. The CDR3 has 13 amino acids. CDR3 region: CATSHGGAYEQYF. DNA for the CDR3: TGTGCCACCAGTCACGGCGGGGCCTACGAGCAGTACTTC.

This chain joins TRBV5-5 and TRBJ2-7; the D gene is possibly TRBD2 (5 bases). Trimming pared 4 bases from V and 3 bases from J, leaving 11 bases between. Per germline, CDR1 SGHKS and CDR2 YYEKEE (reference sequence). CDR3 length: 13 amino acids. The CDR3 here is CASSARDFYEQYV. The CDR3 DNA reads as TGTGCCAGCAGCGCCCGGGATTTCTACGAGCAGTACGTC.

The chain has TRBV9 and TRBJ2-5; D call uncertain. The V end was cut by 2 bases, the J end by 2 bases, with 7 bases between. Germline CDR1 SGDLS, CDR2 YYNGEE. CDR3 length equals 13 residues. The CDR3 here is CASSVRVQETQYF. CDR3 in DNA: TGTGCCAGCAGCGTCCGGGTTCAAGAGACCCAGTACTTC.

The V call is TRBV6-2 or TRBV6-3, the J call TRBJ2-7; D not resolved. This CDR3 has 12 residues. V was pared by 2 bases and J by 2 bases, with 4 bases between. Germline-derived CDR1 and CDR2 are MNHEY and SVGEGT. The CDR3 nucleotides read TGTGCCAGCAGTTACGCGACCTACGAGCAGTACGTC. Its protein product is CASSYATYEQYV.

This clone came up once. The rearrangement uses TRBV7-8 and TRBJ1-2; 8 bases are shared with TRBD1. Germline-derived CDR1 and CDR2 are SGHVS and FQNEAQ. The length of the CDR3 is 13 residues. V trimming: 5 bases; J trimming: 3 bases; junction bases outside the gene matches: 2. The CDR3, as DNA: TGTGCCAGCAGCCCACAGGGGGACTATGGCTACACCTTC. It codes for CASSPQGDYGYTF.

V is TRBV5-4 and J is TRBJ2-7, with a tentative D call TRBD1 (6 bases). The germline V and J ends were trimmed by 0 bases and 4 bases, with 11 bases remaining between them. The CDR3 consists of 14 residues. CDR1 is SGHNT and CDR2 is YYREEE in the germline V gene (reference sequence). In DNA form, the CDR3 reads TGTGCCAGCAGCTTGGCCGGGACACCTTACGAGCAGTACGTC. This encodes CASSLAGTPYEQYV.

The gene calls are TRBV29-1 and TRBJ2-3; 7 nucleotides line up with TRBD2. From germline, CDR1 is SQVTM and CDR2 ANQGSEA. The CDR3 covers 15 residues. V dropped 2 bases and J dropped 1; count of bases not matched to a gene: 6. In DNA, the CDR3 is TGCAGCGTTGAAATTAGCGGGTCCCGCACAGATACGCAGTATTTT. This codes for CSVEISGSRTDTQYF.

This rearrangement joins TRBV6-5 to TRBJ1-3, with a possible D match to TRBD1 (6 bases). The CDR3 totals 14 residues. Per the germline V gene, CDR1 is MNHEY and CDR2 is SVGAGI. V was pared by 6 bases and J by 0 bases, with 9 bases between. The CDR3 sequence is CASSGQSSGNTIYF. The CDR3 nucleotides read TGTGCCAGCAGCGGACAGAGCTCTGGAAACACCATATATTTT.

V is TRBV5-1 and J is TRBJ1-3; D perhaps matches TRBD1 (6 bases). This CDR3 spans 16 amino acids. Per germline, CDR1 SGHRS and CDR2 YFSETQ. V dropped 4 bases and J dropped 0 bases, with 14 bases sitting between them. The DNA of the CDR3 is TGCGCCAGCAGCGTGGCGGGGGCCCCCTCTGGAAACACCATATATTTT. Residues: CASSVAGAPSGNTIYF.

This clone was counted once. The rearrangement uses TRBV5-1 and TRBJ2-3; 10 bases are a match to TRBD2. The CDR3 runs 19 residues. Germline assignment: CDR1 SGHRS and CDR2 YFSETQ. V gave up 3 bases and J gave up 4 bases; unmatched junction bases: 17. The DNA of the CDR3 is TGCGCCAGCAGCTCCCTTGGGGGGAGCGGGGGGGCCCCAGCAGATACGCAGTATTTT. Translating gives CASSSLGGSGGAPADTQYF.

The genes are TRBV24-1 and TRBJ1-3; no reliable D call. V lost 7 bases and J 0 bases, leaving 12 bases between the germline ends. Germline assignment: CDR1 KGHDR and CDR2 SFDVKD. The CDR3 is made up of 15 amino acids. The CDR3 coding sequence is TGTGCCACCAGACCCTCGATTGACTCTGGAAACACCATATATTTT. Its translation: CATRPSIDSGNTIYF.

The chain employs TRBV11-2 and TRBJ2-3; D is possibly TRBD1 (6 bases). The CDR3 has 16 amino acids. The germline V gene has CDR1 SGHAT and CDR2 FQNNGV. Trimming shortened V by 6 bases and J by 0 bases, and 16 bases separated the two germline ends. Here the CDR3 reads CASSHDSQGSTDTQYF. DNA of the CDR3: TGTGCCAGCAGTCACGACTCTCAGGGGAGCACAGATACGCAGTATTTT. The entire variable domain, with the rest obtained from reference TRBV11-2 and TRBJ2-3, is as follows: EAGVAQSPRYKIIEKRQSVAFWCNPISGHATLYWYQQILGQGPKLLIQFQNNGVVDDSQLPKDRFSAERLKGVDSTLKIQPAKLEDSAVYLCASSHDSQGSTDTQYFGPGTRLTVL.

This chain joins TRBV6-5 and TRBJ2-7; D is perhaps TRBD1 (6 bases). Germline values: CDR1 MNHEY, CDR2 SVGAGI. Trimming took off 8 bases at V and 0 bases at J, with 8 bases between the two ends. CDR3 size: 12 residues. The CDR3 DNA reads TGTGCCAGCCAGGGGAGCTCCTACGAGCAGTACGTC. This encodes CASQGSSYEQYV.

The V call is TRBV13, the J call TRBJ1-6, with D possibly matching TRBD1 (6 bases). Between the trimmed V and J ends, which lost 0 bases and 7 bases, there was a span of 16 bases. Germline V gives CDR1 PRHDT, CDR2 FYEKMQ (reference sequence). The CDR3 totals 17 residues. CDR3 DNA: TGTGCCAGCAGCTTAGGCGGTTCGGGACAAGAAAATTCACCCCTCCACTTT. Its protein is CASSLGGSGQENSPLHF.

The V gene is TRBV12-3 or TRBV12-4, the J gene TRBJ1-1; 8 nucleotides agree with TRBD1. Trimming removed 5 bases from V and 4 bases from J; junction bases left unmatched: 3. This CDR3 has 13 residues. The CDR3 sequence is CASSPGQGTEAFF. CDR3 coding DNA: TGTGCCAGCAGTCCTGGACAGGGCACTGAAGCTTTCTTT.

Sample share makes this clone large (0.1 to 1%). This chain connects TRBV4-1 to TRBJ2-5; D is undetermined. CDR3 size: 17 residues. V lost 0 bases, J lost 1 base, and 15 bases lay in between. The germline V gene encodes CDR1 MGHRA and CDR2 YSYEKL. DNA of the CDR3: TGCGCCAGCAGCCAAGATGCCCTCTGGGAAACCCAAGAGACCCAGTACTTC. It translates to CASSQDALWETQETQYF.